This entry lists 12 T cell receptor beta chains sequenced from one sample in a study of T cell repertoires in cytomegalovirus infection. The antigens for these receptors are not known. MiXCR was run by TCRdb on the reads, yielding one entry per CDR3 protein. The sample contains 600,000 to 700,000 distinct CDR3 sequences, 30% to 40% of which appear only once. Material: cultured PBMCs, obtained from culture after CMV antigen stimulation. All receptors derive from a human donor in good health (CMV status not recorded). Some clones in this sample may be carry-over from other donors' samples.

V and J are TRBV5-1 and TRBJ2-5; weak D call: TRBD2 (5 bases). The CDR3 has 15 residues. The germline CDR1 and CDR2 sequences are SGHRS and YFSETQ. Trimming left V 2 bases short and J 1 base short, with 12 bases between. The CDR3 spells CASSFRGLFQETQYF. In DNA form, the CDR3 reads TGCGCCAGCAGCTTCAGAGGGCTCTTCCAAGAGACCCAGTACTTC.

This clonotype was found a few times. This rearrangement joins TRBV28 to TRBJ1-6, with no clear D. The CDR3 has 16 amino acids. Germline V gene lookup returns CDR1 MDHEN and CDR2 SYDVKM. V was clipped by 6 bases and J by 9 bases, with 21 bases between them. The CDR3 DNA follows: TGTGCCAGCAGACCGACTCCCACACAAAGCGGTTCACCCCTCCACTTT. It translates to CASRPTPTQSGSPLHF.

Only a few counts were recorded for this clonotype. This CDR3 reads CAISEGMGEKLFF. The DNA of the CDR3 is TGTGCCATCAGTGAGGGCATGGGTGAAAAACTGTTTTTT. V and J are TRBV10-3 and TRBJ1-4; no firm D call. This CDR3 region has 13 residues. V lost 2 bases, J lost 7 bases, and 8 bases lay in between. The germline gives CDR1 ENHRY, CDR2 SYGVKD.

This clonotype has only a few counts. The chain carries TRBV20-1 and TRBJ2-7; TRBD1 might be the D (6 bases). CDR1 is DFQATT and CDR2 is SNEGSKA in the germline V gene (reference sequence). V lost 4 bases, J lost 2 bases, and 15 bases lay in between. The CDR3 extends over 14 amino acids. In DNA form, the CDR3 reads TGCAGTGCTAAATCCCGGGACACCCCCTACGAGCAGTACTTC. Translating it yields CSAKSRDTPYEQYF.

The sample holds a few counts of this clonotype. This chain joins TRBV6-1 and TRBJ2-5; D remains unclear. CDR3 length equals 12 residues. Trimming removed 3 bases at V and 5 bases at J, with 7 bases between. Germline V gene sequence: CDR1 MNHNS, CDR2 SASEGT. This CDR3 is CASSDWAETQYF. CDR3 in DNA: TGTGCCAGCAGTGATTGGGCGGAGACCCAGTACTTC.

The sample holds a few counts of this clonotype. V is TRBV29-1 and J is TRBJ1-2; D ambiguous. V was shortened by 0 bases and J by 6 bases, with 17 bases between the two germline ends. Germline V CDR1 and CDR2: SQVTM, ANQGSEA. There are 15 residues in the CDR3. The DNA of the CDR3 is TGCAGCGTTGAAGACCTTCGACAAGCCGGGGATGGCTACACCTTC. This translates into CSVEDLRQAGDGYTF.

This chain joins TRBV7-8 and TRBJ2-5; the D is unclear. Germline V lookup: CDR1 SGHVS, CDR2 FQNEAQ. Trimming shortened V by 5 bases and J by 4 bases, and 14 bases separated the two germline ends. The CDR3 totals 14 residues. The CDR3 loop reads CASSARAPGETQYF. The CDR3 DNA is TGTGCCAGCAGCGCCCGGGCCCCAGGAGAGACCCAGTACTTC. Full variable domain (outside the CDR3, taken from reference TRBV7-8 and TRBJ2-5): GAGVSQSPRYKVAKRGQDVALRCDPISGHVSLFWYQQALGQGPEFLTYFQNEAQLDKSGLPSDRFFAERPEGSVSTLKIQRTQQEDSAVYLCASSARAPGETQYFGPGTRLLVL.

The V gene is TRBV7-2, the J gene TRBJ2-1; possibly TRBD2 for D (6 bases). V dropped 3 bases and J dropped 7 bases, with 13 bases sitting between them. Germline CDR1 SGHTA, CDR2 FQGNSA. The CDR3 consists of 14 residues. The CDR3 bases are TGTGCCAGCAGCTTCGGCCTAGCGAGGAATGAGCAGTTCTTC. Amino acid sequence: CASSFGLARNEQFF.

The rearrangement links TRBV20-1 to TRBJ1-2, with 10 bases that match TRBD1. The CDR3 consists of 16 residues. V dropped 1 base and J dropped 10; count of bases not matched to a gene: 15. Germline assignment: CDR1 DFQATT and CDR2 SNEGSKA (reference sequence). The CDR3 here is CSARVAGTGAESDYTF. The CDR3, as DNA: TGCAGTGCTAGAGTAGCCGGGACAGGGGCCGAGAGCGACTACACCTTC.

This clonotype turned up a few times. Written as DNA, the CDR3 is TGTGCCAGCAGCCTGGGACAGGGAGTTGGCTACACCTTC. Translated: CASSLGQGVGYTF. This chain links TRBV11-2 with TRBJ1-2; 9 bases align to TRBD1. With V trimmed by 5 bases and J by 7 bases, 5 bases remained unmatched. Germline-derived CDR1 and CDR2 are SGHAT and FQNNGV. CDR3 length: 13 amino acids.

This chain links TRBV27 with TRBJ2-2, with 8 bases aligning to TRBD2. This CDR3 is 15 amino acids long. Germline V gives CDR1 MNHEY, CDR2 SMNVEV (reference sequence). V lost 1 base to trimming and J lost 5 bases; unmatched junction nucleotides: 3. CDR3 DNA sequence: TGTGCCAGCAGTTTATATACTAGCGGAACCGGGGAGCTGTTTTTT. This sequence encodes CASSLYTSGTGELFF.

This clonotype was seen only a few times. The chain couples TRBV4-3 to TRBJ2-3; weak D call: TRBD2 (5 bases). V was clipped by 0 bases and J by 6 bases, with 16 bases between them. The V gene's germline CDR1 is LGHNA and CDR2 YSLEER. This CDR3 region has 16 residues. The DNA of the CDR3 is TGCGCCAGCAGCCAAGATCAGTTCCTGGGGAGCGATACGCAGTATTTT. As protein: CASSQDQFLGSDTQYF.